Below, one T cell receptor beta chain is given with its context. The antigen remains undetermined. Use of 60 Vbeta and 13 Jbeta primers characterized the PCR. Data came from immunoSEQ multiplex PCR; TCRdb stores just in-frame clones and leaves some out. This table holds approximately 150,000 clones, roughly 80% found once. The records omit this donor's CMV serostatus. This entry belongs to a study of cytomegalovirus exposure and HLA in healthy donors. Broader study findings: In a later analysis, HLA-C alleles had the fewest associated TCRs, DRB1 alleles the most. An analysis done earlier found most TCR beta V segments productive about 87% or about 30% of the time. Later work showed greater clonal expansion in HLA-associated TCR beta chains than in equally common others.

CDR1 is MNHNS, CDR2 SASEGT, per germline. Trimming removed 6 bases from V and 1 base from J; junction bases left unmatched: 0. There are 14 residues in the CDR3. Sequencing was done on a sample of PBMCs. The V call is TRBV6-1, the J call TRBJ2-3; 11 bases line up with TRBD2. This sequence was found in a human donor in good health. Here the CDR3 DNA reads TGTGCCAGCAGGACTAGCGGGGGCACAGATACGCAGTATTTT. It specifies CASRTSGGTDTQYF.